One sample yielded the 17 T cell receptor beta chains listed below, sequenced in a study of blood T cell repertoires in COVID-19. TCRdb keeps only in-frame clones here, not all; method: immunoSEQ multiplex PCR. The sample has about 320,000 clones; roughly nine tenths are singletons. The sample comprised PBMCs or T cells enriched from blood (not recorded which). These receptors all stem from a woman aged 25 to 45 who had been exposed to COVID-19.

This chain uses TRBV6-5 with TRBJ2-7; D is possibly TRBD1 (5 bases). Trimming shortened V by 5 bases and J by 4 bases, and 9 bases separated the two germline ends. The germline V gene encodes CDR1 MNHEY and CDR2 SVGAGI. The CDR3 totals 12 residues. In DNA, the CDR3 is TGTGCCAGCAGTACGACAGCGTACGAGCAGTACTTC. This sequence encodes CASSTTAYEQYF.

J is TRBJ1-6 and V is TRBV9; D is uncertain. CDR1 SGDLS and CDR2 YYNGEE come from the germline V gene. The CDR3 spans 17 residues. Trimming took off 0 bases at V and 0 bases at J, with 10 bases between the two ends. In DNA form, the CDR3 reads TGTGCCAGCAGCGTAGCGACAACTGTCTCCTATAATTCACCCCTCCACTTT. Residues: CASSVATTVSYNSPLHF.

The chain recombines TRBV5-3 with TRBJ1-6, with 9 bases identical to TRBD1. TRBV5-3 is an ORF; its function is uncertain. CDR3 length equals 16 residues. V gave up 5 bases and J gave up 10 bases; unmatched junction bases: 13. CDR3 bases: TGTGCCAGAAGGGAGCCGGGGGACAGGGACGACTCACCCCTCCACTTT. Translation gives CARREPGDRDDSPLHF.

This chain connects TRBV4-2 to TRBJ2-2, with 8 bases identical to TRBD2. Trimming took 1 base from V and 1 from J; bases not matched to a gene: 8. The CDR3 spans 18 residues. Germline V gene sequence: CDR1 LGHNA, CDR2 YNFKEQ. This chain's CDR3 is CASSQVGGGSMNTGELFF. CDR3 nucleotide sequence: TGTGCCAGCAGCCAAGTCGGCGGGGGGTCCATGAACACCGGGGAGCTGTTTTTT.

The chain carries TRBV12-1 and TRBJ1-3. TRBV12-1 is shown as a pseudogene. The CDR3 has 19 amino acids. This CDR3 reads CASSFARVVGREDGNTIYF. The CDR3 nucleotides read TGTGCCAGCAGCTTTGCGCGCGTGGTCGGCAGGGAGGATGGAAACACCATATATTTT.

The V gene is TRBV7-9, the J gene TRBJ2-4; 9 positions match TRBD1. The germline gives CDR1 SEHNR, CDR2 FQNEAQ (reference sequence). After removal of 3 bases from V and 8 bases from J, the junction contained 5 bases not matched to a gene. This CDR3 contains 14 residues. The CDR3 DNA reads as TGTGCCAGCAGCTTGGGGACAGGGATGGACATTCAGTACTTC. Translating it yields CASSLGTGMDIQYF. The whole variable domain, filled in from reference TRBV7-9 and TRBJ2-4, reads DTGVSQNPRHKITKRGQNVTFRCDPISEHNRLYWYRQTLGQGPEFLTYFQNEAQLEKSRLLSDRFSAERPKGSFSTLEIQRTEQGDSAMYLCASSLGTGMDIQYFGAGTRLSVL.

This clone has a single count. This could be a read error, since a much larger clone is one nucleotide away. The J gene is TRBJ2-7, the V gene TRBV28; 12 positions match TRBD1. This CDR3 is built from 14 residues. With 4 bases clipped from V and 5 bases from J, the junction kept 3 bases outside the gene matches. Germline assignment: CDR1 MDHEN and CDR2 SYDVKM. CDR3: CASSSGTGGDEQYF. The CDR3 DNA reads as TGTGCCAGCAGTTCCGGGACAGGGGGCGACGAGCAGTACTTC.

The chain is built from TRBV20-1 and TRBJ2-7; TRBD1 is a possible D gene (6 bases). Germline values: CDR1 DFQATT, CDR2 SNEGSKA (reference sequence). The V gene lost 3 bases and the J gene lost 7 bases, with 13 bases spanning the gap. CDR3 length equals 12 residues. CDR3 residues: CSASQNREEQYF. Here the CDR3 DNA reads TGCAGTGCTAGTCAGAACAGGGAAGAGCAGTACTTC.

The chain has TRBV7-9 and TRBJ2-2; no definite D call. Deletions cut 5 bases from V and 0 bases from J, with 10 bases between. The CDR3 totals 15 residues. Germline lookup yields CDR1 SEHNR and CDR2 FQNEAQ (reference sequence). CDR3 residues: CASSTGTSNTGELFF. The CDR3 bases are TGTGCCAGCAGCACGGGTACATCGAACACCGGGGAGCTGTTTTTT. Supplemented by reference TRBV7-9 and TRBJ2-2, the full variable domain reads DTGVSQNPRHKITKRGQNVTFRCDPISEHNRLYWYRQTLGQGPEFLTYFQNEAQLEKSRLLSDRFSAERPKGSFSTLEIQRTEQGDSAMYLCASSTGTSNTGELFFGEGSRLTVL.

The DNA for the CDR3 is TGTGCCAGCAGCTTATCGGGCTACGAGCAGTACTTC. As protein: CASSLSGYEQYF. This chain links TRBV7-9 with TRBJ2-7; D is undetermined. The CDR3 consists of 12 residues. Trimming shortened V by 2 bases and J by 3 bases, and 5 bases separated the two germline ends. CDR1 and CDR2 (germline): SEHNR, FQNEAQ (reference sequence).

The chain carries TRBV4-3 and TRBJ2-1, with 9 bases matching TRBD2. V was pared by 4 bases and J by 6 bases, with 10 bases of the junction left unmatched. The CDR3 runs 16 residues. Germline V CDR1 and CDR2: LGHNA, YSLEER. CDR3: CASSRAVGTSLNEQFF. Here the CDR3 DNA reads TGCGCCAGCAGCCGAGCGGTGGGGACTAGCCTCAATGAGCAGTTCTTC.

CDR3 sequence: CASSRSGNEQFF. The DNA of the CDR3 is TGTGCCAGCAGTCGGAGCGGAAATGAGCAGTTCTTC. V is TRBV6-5 and J is TRBJ2-1; D is perhaps TRBD2 (5 bases). CDR1 and CDR2 from the germline V gene are MNHEY and SVGAGI. This CDR3 contains 12 residues. Trimming shortened V by 5 bases and J by 7 bases, and 9 bases separated the two germline ends.

This clone was seen a handful of times. The V call is TRBV6-2 or TRBV6-3, the J call TRBJ1-6; D is undetermined. With 4 bases removed from V and 0 bases from J, the gap between germline ends came to 13 bases. This CDR3 spans 17 amino acids. Germline CDR1 and CDR2: MNHEY and SVGEGT. The CDR3 sequence: CASSSLRRSSYNSPLHF. The DNA for the CDR3 is TGTGCCAGCAGTTCACTTAGGAGAAGCTCCTATAATTCACCCCTCCACTTT.

The rearrangement uses TRBV7-6 and TRBJ2-7, with a tentative D call TRBD1 (6 bases). Germline V gene lookup returns CDR1 SGHVS and CDR2 FNYEAQ. V was cut by 5 bases and J by 3 bases, with 20 bases left in between. This CDR3 has 16 amino acids. CDR3 residues: CASSPRVGSGVYEQYF. The CDR3, as DNA: TGTGCCAGCAGCCCCCGCGTAGGGTCAGGGGTCTACGAGCAGTACTTC. Full variable domain (remainder filled in from reference TRBV7-6 and TRBJ2-7): GAGVSQSPRYKVTKRGQDVALRCDPISGHVSLYWYRQALGQGPEFLTYFNYEAQQDKSGLPNDRFSAERPEGSISTLTIQRTEQRDSAMYRCASSPRVGSGVYEQYFGPGTRLTVT.

This clone has only a few counts. V is TRBV7-3 and J is TRBJ2-7, with 7 positions matching TRBD2. The trim removed 2 bases at V and 5 bases at J, leaving 6 bases unmatched. The CDR3 has 14 residues. Germline CDR1 is SGHTA and CDR2 is FQGTGA. As DNA, the CDR3 is TGTGCCAGCAGCTTAGGAGCGGGGCCGAACGAGCAGTACTTC. Its protein product is CASSLGAGPNEQYF.

This chain joins TRBV28 and TRBJ1-2, with no clear D. Germline CDR1 and CDR2: MDHEN and SYDVKM. The V end was cut by 5 bases, the J end by 1 base, with 8 bases between. This CDR3 comprises 13 residues. CDR3 sequence: CASSPTVNYGYTF. The CDR3 nucleotides read TGTGCCAGCAGTCCAACAGTTAACTATGGCTACACCTTC.

This chain joins TRBV14 and TRBJ1-2, with no clear D. The CDR3 runs 11 residues. Germline CDR1 reads SGHDN; CDR2 reads FVKESK. V was clipped by 4 bases and J by 5 bases, with 5 bases between them. The CDR3 DNA is TGTGCCAGCAGCCGAGGGTATGGCTACACCTTC. It codes for CASSRGYGYTF.